This TCR beta chain was found in a study of OX40 agonist ivuxolimab in advanced cancers. On the study more broadly: Intravenous ivuxolimab at 0.01 to 10 mg/kg was given to patients every 2 weeks. Three patients got partial responses; one had hepatocellular carcinoma and two had cutaneous melanoma.

Repertoires were generated with immunoSEQ multiplex PCR, while TCRdb's copy carries only in-frame clones and drops some. The sample has 35,000 to 45,000 clones; over 80% are singletons. Overall study results and limits: Averaging showed that CD8+ T cells had more expanded clones than CD4+ did. It was not determined which antigens were specifically recognized by the peripheral T cells that had undergone clonal expansion.

As to this clone: Its target is not known.

The CDR3 contains 13 residues. Per the germline V gene, CDR1 is SNHLY and CDR2 is FYNNEI. Trimming stripped 3 bases from V and 3 bases from J, with 8 bases between. The rearrangement uses TRBV2 and TRBJ1-2; D unclear. This sample comprised CD4+ or CD8+ T cells sorted from blood, obtained in a trial of the OX40 agonist ivuxolimab. The sequence was collected from an adult with an advanced solid tumor such as melanoma, head and neck, liver or kidney cancer. CDR3 nucleotide sequence: TGTGCCAGCAGTGAGGTACGGGACTATGGCTACACCTTC. The encoded protein is CASSEVRDYGYTF.